Each of the 27 T cell receptor beta chains below was sequenced from the same sample in a study of cytomegalovirus exposure and HLA in healthy donors (dated by TCRdb to between 2016 and 2019). The method behind the library was the immunoSEQ multiplex PCR assay. For the multiplex PCR, a mixture combining 60 forward primers for TCR Vbeta segments and 13 reverse primers for TCR Jbeta segments was used. Here the immuneACCESS table is served through TCRdb, limited to in-frame sequences with V and J called. Missing clones are a known gap in these copies; in checked studies unresolved V genes cover under half, and the rest lacks a known reason. The sample profile shows about 76,000 clones; 65% to 85% of them were found once. Clones ranked in the top ten supply 15% to 20% of the sample. The sequencing sample was made of PBMCs. These receptors originate from a middle-aged woman in good health and CMV-seropositive.

This chain joins TRBV7-3 and TRBJ1-3, with 10 bases identical to TRBD1. The CDR3 is 17 residues long. V trimming: 5 bases; J trimming: 3 bases; junction bases outside the gene matches: 10. Germline lookup yields CDR1 SGHTA and CDR2 FQGTGA. The DNA for the CDR3 is TGTGCCAGCAGCCCTACCCGGGACAGGGGATTTGGAAACACCATATATTTT. Its protein is CASSPTRDRGFGNTIYF.

The V and J genes are TRBV7-9 and TRBJ2-5, with 8 bases identical to TRBD2. Germline CDR1 SEHNR, CDR2 FQNEAQ (reference sequence). The CDR3 extends over 11 amino acids. Trimming removed 5 bases from V and 7 bases from J; junction bases left unmatched: 0. The CDR3 is CASSAGGTQYF. The CDR3 DNA reads TGTGCCAGCAGCGCGGGGGGGACCCAGTACTTC.

This clone was detected only a few times. At one boundary the junction diverges from the germline segment, which might be a read error. The V call is TRBV7-8, the J call TRBJ2-5; 11 nucleotides line up with TRBD2. Germline V gene sequence: CDR1 SGHVS, CDR2 FQNEAQ. The CDR3 has 15 residues. This CDR3 is CASRLAGGREETQYF. The CDR3 region has the DNA TGTGCCAGCAGGTTAGCGGGAGGGCGCGAAGAGACCCAGTACTTC.

This chain uses TRBV5-1 with TRBJ1-5; D gene uncertain. The CDR3 is 16 residues long. Trimming removed 4 bases from V and 1 base from J, with 15 bases in between. Germline V lookup: CDR1 SGHRS, CDR2 YFSETQ. The CDR3 nucleotides are TGCGCCAGCAGCCCTTCGAGCCGATCGAGCAATCAGCCCCAGCATTTT. It yields the protein CASSPSSRSSNQPQHF.

This chain connects TRBV4-3 to TRBJ1-2; TRBD1 aligns across 10 bases. Germline CDR1 reads LGHNA; CDR2 reads YSLEER. V lost 2 bases to trimming and J lost 4 bases; unmatched junction nucleotides: 10. The CDR3 runs 17 residues. CDR3: CASSQSAGTGVGYGYTF. The CDR3 region has the DNA TGCGCCAGCAGCCAAAGCGCCGGGACAGGGGTAGGCTATGGCTACACCTTC.

The chain links TRBV11-3 to TRBJ2-7; D remains unclear. The CDR3 totals 13 residues. Germline CDR1 is SGHNT and CDR2 is YENEEA. V lost 5 bases, J lost 4 bases, and 12 bases lay in between. This CDR3 is CASSPSPSYEQYF. The CDR3 region has the DNA TGTGCCAGCAGCCCAAGCCCGTCATACGAGCAGTACTTC.

This clone has only a few counts. The chain has TRBV9 and TRBJ1-2, with D possibly TRBD1 on 5 matching bases. Germline V CDR1 and CDR2: SGDLS, YYNGEE. The CDR3 is 14 amino acids. Trimming took off 0 bases at V and 0 bases at J, with 6 bases between the two ends. CDR3 in amino acids: CASSVAGTNYGYTF. CDR3 in DNA: TGTGCCAGCAGCGTAGCAGGGACTAACTATGGCTACACCTTC.

The chain combines TRBV29-1 with TRBJ1-2, with D maybe TRBD1 (5 bases). This CDR3 has 14 residues. Germline V gene data show CDR1 as SQVTM and CDR2 as ANQGSEA. Trimming shortened V by 4 bases and J by 2 bases, and 14 bases separated the two germline ends. For the CDR3, the DNA is TGCAGCGTTGGGGGCCAGGGCCTAAACTATGGCTACACCTTC. This translates into CSVGGQGLNYGYTF.

The rearrangement links TRBV6-6 to TRBJ1-4, with TRBD1 as a possible D gene (5 bases). The CDR3 consists of 13 residues. The germline V gene encodes CDR1 MNHNY and CDR2 SVGAGI (reference sequence). Deletions cut 3 bases from V and 5 bases from J, with 7 bases between. Here the CDR3 reads CASSYRQNEKLFF. The CDR3 bases are TGTGCCAGCAGTTATCGACAGAATGAAAAACTGTTTTTT.

The rearrangement links TRBV5-1 to TRBJ2-5; TRBD1 is a possible D gene (5 bases). CDR3 size: 15 residues. Germline V lookup: CDR1 SGHRS, CDR2 YFSETQ. V dropped 0 bases and J dropped 4 bases, with 13 bases sitting between them. The CDR3, as DNA: TGCGCCAGCAGCTTGGTAGGGGCCGTAGGAGAGACCCAGTACTTC. Residues: CASSLVGAVGETQYF. Combining the CDR3 with reference TRBV5-1 and TRBJ2-5 gives the whole variable domain KAGVTQTPRYLIKTRGQQVTLSCSPISGHRSVSWYQQTPGQGLQFLFEYFSETQRNKGNFPGRFSGRQFSNSRSEMNVSTLELGDSALYLCASSLVGAVGETQYFGPGTRLLVL.

The V gene is TRBV27, the J gene TRBJ1-1, with TRBD1 matching over 7 bases. The V gene's germline CDR1 is MNHEY and CDR2 SMNVEV (reference sequence). J lost 0 bases, V lost 1 base, and 8 bases had no gene match. The CDR3 is 17 amino acids. CDR3: CASSLWGSGQMNTEAFF. CDR3 sequence (DNA): TGTGCCAGCAGTTTATGGGGTTCGGGACAGATGAACACTGAAGCTTTCTTT.

J is TRBJ1-3 and V is TRBV18, with unresolved D. The V end lost 8 bases, the J end lost 2 bases, and 13 bases lay between the germline ends. Germline assignment: CDR1 KGHSH and CDR2 LQKENI. The CDR3 has 14 amino acids. CDR3 bases: TGTGCCAGCGCAGTCGGAGGGACTGGAAACACCATATATTTT. Protein product: CASAVGGTGNTIYF.

The DNA of the CDR3 is TGTGCCTGGAATATACGAACAGGGGGGAGGGAGACCCAGTACTTC. Protein sequence: CAWNIRTGGRETQYF. V gene TRBV30 combines with J gene TRBJ2-5; 8 nucleotides agree with TRBD1. J was trimmed by 5 bases and V by 4 bases; bases with no gene match: 12. Germline assignment: CDR1 GTSNPN and CDR2 SVGIG (reference sequence). The CDR3 has 15 amino acids.

The chain uses TRBV9 and TRBJ1-1; 8 nucleotides line up with TRBD1. Germline V gene lookup returns CDR1 SGDLS and CDR2 YYNGEE. This CDR3 comprises 15 residues. The J segment lost 1 base and the V segment lost 0 bases, leaving 2 bases of the junction unmatched. CDR3 DNA: TGTGCCAGCAGCGTAGAACAGGGGGGGAACACTGAAGCTTTCTTT. It is translated as CASSVEQGGNTEAFF.

The chain employs TRBV10-1 and TRBJ2-2; TRBD1 might be the D (6 bases). CDR3 length: 24 amino acids. Looked up from germline, CDR1 is WNHNN and CDR2 is SYGVQD (reference sequence). V gave up 0 bases and J gave up 7 bases, with 39 bases separating them. The CDR3 loop is CASSESGYNIPGKRQDRKNGELFF. The CDR3 DNA reads TGCGCCAGCAGTGAGTCAGGGTATAACATCCCGGGGAAAAGACAGGATAGGAAAAACGGGGAGCTGTTTTTT.

This clone was seen a few times. J is TRBJ2-1 and V is TRBV7-2; 10 nucleotides align to TRBD2. The CDR3 has 18 residues. V dropped 1 base and J dropped 0; count of bases not matched to a gene: 6. In germline, CDR1 is SGHTA, CDR2 FQGNSA. The CDR3 DNA is TGTGCCAGCAGCTTAGATGGGACTAGCGTCAGCTCCTACAATGAGCAGTTCTTC. It translates to CASSLDGTSVSSYNEQFF.

Concerning this clone itself: The CDR3 does not end in the conserved phenylalanine or tryptophan, so this is likely a read error. The DNA is left out, because the CDR3 cannot be placed on it with certainty; the CDR3 is given as TCRdb lists it. The chain couples TRBV29-1 to TRBJ1-1. The CDR3 contains 12 residues when both ends are counted. Germline V lookup: CDR1 SQVTM, CDR2 ANQGSEA. The CDR3 region is CSSGRSGVGALV.

V gene TRBV4-1 combines with J gene TRBJ1-4; D is possibly TRBD1 (6 bases). V lost 1 base and J 0 bases, leaving 9 bases between the germline ends. Germline lookup yields CDR1 MGHRA and CDR2 YSYEKL. The CDR3 loop spans 16 amino acids. The CDR3 protein is CASSQGRQATNEKLFF. DNA for the CDR3: TGCGCCAGCAGCCAAGGTAGACAGGCAACTAATGAAAAACTGTTTTTT.

The chain recombines TRBV7-8 with TRBJ2-7; D is undetermined. Trimming left V 3 bases short and J 4 bases short, with 7 bases between. The CDR3 loop spans 12 amino acids. Germline V gene lookup returns CDR1 SGHVS and CDR2 FQNEAQ. The CDR3 DNA reads TGTGCCAGCAGCTTCCGAGGTTACGAGCAGTACTTC. Translation: CASSFRGYEQYF.

V usage is TRBV7-9 and J usage is TRBJ2-5; 9 bases map to TRBD1. This CDR3 contains 15 residues. J gave up 4 bases and V 7 bases, and 10 bases lay outside the gene matches. Looked up from germline, CDR1 is SEHNR and CDR2 is FQNEAQ (reference sequence). Here the CDR3 DNA reads TGTGCCAGCACCGCCACAGGGGGCGCGGGAGAGACCCAGTACTTC. Its translation is CASTATGGAGETQYF.

CDR3 region: CASSTGRDSPLHF. The CDR3 DNA follows: TGCGCCAGCAGTACGGGTCGGGATTCACCCCTCCACTTT. The J gene is TRBJ1-6, the V gene TRBV5-1; D remains unclear. The germline gives CDR1 SGHRS, CDR2 YFSETQ. The CDR3 is 13 residues long. The germline V and J ends were trimmed by 5 bases and 8 bases, with 11 bases remaining between them.

The CDR3 is CASSLDAATGAPGYTF. The CDR3 DNA reads TGTGCCAGCAGCTTGGACGCTGCGACAGGGGCCCCTGGCTACACCTTC. The rearrangement joins TRBV5-4 to TRBJ1-2; 8 nucleotides agree with TRBD1. With 0 bases clipped from V and 7 bases from J, the junction kept 11 bases outside the gene matches. Looked up from germline, CDR1 is SGHNT and CDR2 is YYREEE (reference sequence). There are 16 residues in the CDR3.

The gene calls are TRBV7-2 and TRBJ1-3; 7 bases line up with TRBD1. The V gene's germline CDR1 is SGHTA and CDR2 FQGNSA. The CDR3 contains 16 residues. V lost 2 bases, J lost 2 bases, and 6 bases stayed unmatched. The CDR3, as DNA: TGTGCCAGCAGCTTACTAGGGGGCGTGGCTGGAAACACCATATATTTT. Encoded protein: CASSLLGGVAGNTIYF.

This chain uses TRBV7-2 with TRBJ1-5; tentatively, D is TRBD1 (6 bases). V gave up 5 bases and J gave up 3 bases, with 11 bases separating them. The CDR3 runs to 14 residues. Germline loops: CDR1 SGHTA, CDR2 FQGNSA. CDR3 sequence (DNA): TGTGCCAGCAGCCTACAGGGTAACAATCAGCCCCAGCATTTT. This encodes CASSLQGNNQPQHF. Supplemented by reference TRBV7-2 and TRBJ1-5, the full variable domain reads GAGVSQSPSNKVTEKGKDVELRCDPISGHTALYWYRQSLGQGLEFLIYFQGNSAPDKSGLPSDRFSAERTGGSVSTLTIQRTQQEDSAVYLCASSLQGNNQPQHFGDGTRLSIL.

The rearrangement joins TRBV7-2 to TRBJ2-7, with 8 bases fitting TRBD1. The CDR3 covers 14 residues. The germline gives CDR1 SGHTA, CDR2 FQGNSA. V was pared by 0 bases and J by 6 bases, with 4 bases of the junction left unmatched. The CDR3 DNA follows: TGTGCCAGCAGCTTAGCGACAGGGGCGGTCGAGCAGTACTTC. It codes for CASSLATGAVEQYF.

The chain couples TRBV6-5 to TRBJ1-5; no definite D call. The length of the CDR3 is 13 residues. CDR1 and CDR2 (germline): MNHEY, SVGAGI. V was pared by 6 bases and J by 4 bases, with 10 bases between. The CDR3 protein is CASSKQINQPQHF. Here the CDR3 DNA reads TGTGCCAGCAGCAAACAGATTAATCAGCCCCAGCATTTT.

This clone appeared a few times. The rearrangement links TRBV28 to TRBJ2-7; 9 nucleotides match TRBD2. CDR1 is MDHEN, CDR2 SYDVKM, per germline. The length of the CDR3 is 14 residues. The junction had 9 bases not matched to a gene; V was cut back by 6 bases and J by 6 bases. This CDR3 is CASRAGGSRGEQYF. CDR3 bases: TGTGCCAGCAGGGCGGGAGGGTCCCGGGGCGAGCAGTACTTC.